A selection of T cell receptor beta chains follows, all from one sample in a study of blood T cell repertoires in COVID-19. TCRdb's table, derived via immunoSEQ multiplex PCR, lists solely in-frame clones and lacks some. The table lists 110,000 or so clones, approximately 85% of them singletons. Sequencing was performed on peripheral blood. These receptor sequences come from a woman between 55 and 75 years old with COVID-19, enrolled during active disease. Both conserved end residues are part of each CDR3. D genes are given only for firm matches. The size of a clone is reported for some rows only, either as once, few or many, or as a class for expanded clones.

>.|TRBJ1-2|TRBV5-1|.
CASSYEQYGYTF
TGCGCCAGCAGCTATGAACAATATGGCTACACCTTC
>.|TRBJ2-7|TRBV5-1|.
CASSVSGTLTYEQYF
TGCGCCAGCAGCGTGTCCGGGACACTCACCTACGAGCAGTACTTC
>.|TRBJ1-3|TRBV10-3|TRBD1
CAISKQGAKGNTIYF
TGTGCCATCAGTAAACAGGGGGCAAAAGGAAACACCATATATTTT
>.|TRBJ2-5|TRBV24-1|TRBD2
CATSDRGTSRETQYF
TGTGCCACCAGTGATCGGGGGACTAGCCGAGAGACCCAGTACTTC
>.|TRBJ1-6|TRBV7-9|.
CASSPLTGDYNSPLHF
TGTGCCAGCAGCCCCCTAACAGGAGACTATAATTCACCCCTCCACTTT
>.|TRBJ1-1|TRBV5-1|.
CATRRGTEPEAFF
TGCGCCACCAGACGGGGGACGGAGCCTGAAGCTTTCTTT
>.|TRBJ1-2|TRBV4-1|TRBD1
CASSHHTGQGGDYGYTF
TGCGCCAGCAGCCACCACACGGGACAGGGGGGAGACTATGGCTACACCTTC
>.|TRBJ2-1|TRBV19|.
CASSSGASGPNEQFF
TGTGCCAGTAGTTCAGGGGCTAGCGGACCCAATGAGCAGTTCTTC
>.|TRBJ1-1|TRBV25-1|.
CASSEYLLGPTEAFF
TGTGCCAGCAGTGAATATTTATTGGGGCCGACTGAAGCTTTCTTT
>.|TRBJ2-5|TRBV7-2|.
CASSLAIAAYQETQYF
TGTGCCAGCAGCTTAGCTATAGCGGCGTACCAAGAGACCCAGTACTTC
>.|TRBJ1-2|TRBV6-5|TRBD1
CASTDRELYGYTF
TGTGCCAGCACCGACAGGGAACTCTATGGCTACACCTTC
>.|TRBJ1-5|TRBV7-2|.
CASSLEQFYQPQHF
TGTGCCAGCAGCTTAGAACAGTTCTATCAGCCCCAGCATTTT
>.|TRBJ2-7|TRBV5-1|TRBD1
CASSLPGQGYEQYF
TGCGCCAGCAGCTTGCCGGGACAGGGGTACGAGCAGTACTTC
>.|TRBJ2-5|TRBV9|.
CASSPRGETQYF
TGTGCCAGCAGCCCCCGGGGGGAGACCCAGTACTTC
>.|TRBJ1-2|TRBV27|.
CASSSKPSRDANGYTF
TGTGCCAGCAGTTCCAAGCCGAGCAGGGATGCGAATGGCTACACCTTC
>.|TRBJ1-2|TRBV28|TRBD1
CASSATGINYGYTF
TGTGCCAGCAGTGCGACAGGGATTAACTATGGCTACACCTTC
>.|TRBJ1-1|TRBV12-3/TRBV12-4|.
CASTKGQGTEAFF
TGTGCCAGCACTAAGGGTCAGGGCACTGAAGCTTTCTTT
>.|TRBJ2-3|TRBV5-1|.
CASSLGEPGDTQYF
TGCGCCAGCAGCTTGGGGGAGCCTGGGGATACGCAGTATTTT
>.|TRBJ1-6|TRBV4-1|.
CASSLQGLGSYNSPLHF
TGCGCCAGCAGCCTGCAGGGTCTAGGCTCCTATAATTCACCCCTCCACTTT
>.|TRBJ2-7|TRBV18|.
CASSTGTSYEQYF
TGTGCCAGCTCAACGGGGACATCCTACGAGCAGTACTTC
>once|TRBJ1-1|TRBV6-5|.
CATCLGHGAEAFF
TGTGCCACGTGCTTGGGACATGGCGCTGAAGCTTTCTTT
>.|TRBJ2-1|TRBV23-1|TRBD2
CATRTGTSGGSHSYNEQFF
TGCGCCACCAGAACCGGGACTAGCGGGGGGTCTCATTCCTACAATGAGCAGTTCTTC
>.|TRBJ2-1|TRBV6-1|TRBD1
CASSESKFRWDRSSSYNEQFF
TGTGCCAGCAGTGAATCCAAATTTAGGTGGGACAGGTCGAGCTCCTACAATGAGCAGTTCTTC
>.|TRBJ2-1|TRBV12-5|.
CASAQDLLLYNEQFF
TGTGCTAGTGCCCAAGATCTTTTACTCTACAATGAGCAGTTCTTC
>.|TRBJ2-3|TRBV19|TRBD1
CASKTQGGTDTQYF
TGTGCCAGTAAAACCCAGGGGGGCACAGATACGCAGTATTTT
>.|TRBJ1-5|TRBV23-1|.
CASSQSSGFREGNQPQHF
TGCGCCAGCAGTCAATCGTCGGGGTTCCGGGAAGGCAATCAGCCCCAGCATTTT
>.|TRBJ2-4|TRBV29-1|TRBD1
CSVEKRTGAVDIQYF
TGCAGCGTTGAAAAGCGGACAGGGGCGGTGGACATTCAGTACTTC
>.|TRBJ2-5|TRBV15|.
CATSRDLGLQFGTQYF
TGTGCCACCAGCAGAGACTTGGGACTTCAGTTTGGGACCCAGTACTTC
>.|TRBJ2-7|TRBV19|TRBD1
CASSTGGQGLDEQYF
TGTGCCAGTAGTACCGGCGGACAGGGGCTTGACGAGCAGTACTTC
>.|TRBJ2-1|TRBV4-1|TRBD1
CASSHTGAAYNEQFF
TGCGCCAGCAGCCATACAGGGGCGGCCTACAATGAGCAGTTCTTC
>.|TRBJ2-5|TRBV6-6|.
CASSDRSETQYF
TGTGCCAGCTCTGACAGGTCGGAGACCCAGTACTTC
>.|TRBJ1-6|TRBV19|TRBD1
CASRPSGTGDSPLHF
TGTGCCAGTAGGCCCTCCGGGACAGGGGATTCACCCCTCCACTTT
>few|TRBJ2-2|TRBV9|.
CASSIGAGELFF
TGTGCCAGCAGCATAGGAGCCGGGGAGCTGTTTTTT
>few|TRBJ1-1|TRBV27|TRBD1
CASSPYRQGARSTEAFF
TGTGCCAGCAGCCCGTACCGACAGGGGGCTCGGTCCACTGAAGCTTTCTTT
>.|TRBJ2-2|TRBV12-5|.
CASGLWLQGSNTGELFF
TGTGCTAGTGGTTTGTGGTTGCAGGGATCCAACACCGGGGAGCTGTTTTTT
>.|TRBJ1-5|TRBV9|.
CASSLEGGRNQPQHF
TGTGCCAGCAGCCTAGAAGGGGGACGCAATCAGCCCCAGCATTTT
>once|TRBJ2-4|TRBV21-1|.
CASSPTRDRVGNIQYF
TGTGCCAGCAGCCCTACGAGGGACAGGGTAGGAAACATTCAGTACTTC
>.|TRBJ1-2|TRBV6-5|.
CAIETGLAGYTF
TGTGCCATCGAAACAGGGCTCGCTGGCTACACCTTC
>.|TRBJ1-6|TRBV21-1|.
CASSKGPEGQIFYNSPLHF
TGTGCCAGCAGCAAAGGCCCGGAGGGACAGATCTTCTATAATTCACCCCTCCACTTT
>.|TRBJ2-1|TRBV30|TRBD2
CALLAGPYNEQFF
TGTGCTTTACTAGCGGGCCCCTACAATGAGCAGTTCTTC
>.|TRBJ1-5|TRBV15|TRBD1
CATSRGGQDEIEPQHF
TGTGCCACCAGCAGGGGTGGACAGGACGAAATTGAGCCCCAGCATTTT